A selection of T cell receptor beta chains follows, all from one sample in a study of Ad26.COV2.S vaccination and SARS-CoV-2 variants. The method was immunoSEQ multiplex PCR; TCRdb's version includes in-frame clones alone and lacks a portion of them. There are about 350,000 clones in the sample; 70% to 90% occur only once, and roughly 3.3% lies in the top ten. Here the sequenced sample was peripheral blood, taken in a trial of Ad26.COV2.S vaccine versus placebo. The source is a person aged 18-60 years who received the Ad26.COV2.S COVID-19 vaccine or a placebo. CDR3s include the opening cysteine and the closing phenylalanine or tryptophan. The D gene is left open where the match is weak. Size is stated for part of the rows, as once, few or many counts, or as a class when the clone is expanded.

V gene	J gene	clone size	D gene	CDR3 DNA	CDR3 protein
TRBV7-9	TRBJ2-7	NA	NA	TGTGCCAGCAGCCCACCTTTCGGAGGTGGGGGCGAGCAGTACTTC	CASSPPFGGGGEQYF
TRBV7-9	TRBJ2-5	NA	NA	TGTGCCAGCAGCCCCCCTGGGGGCGGGAGAGAAAGAGAGACCCAGTACTTC	CASSPPGGGRERETQYF
TRBV29-1	TRBJ1-1	once	NA	TGCAGCGTCCAGACAGTCATTAACACTGAAGCTTTCTTT	CSVQTVINTEAFF
TRBV6-5	TRBJ2-7	NA	TRBD1	TGTGCCAGCTTCGCAGGGGGCCCTTCCTACGAGCAGTACTTC	CASFAGGPSYEQYF
TRBV28	TRBJ1-5	NA	TRBD1	TGTGCCAGCATTACGGACAGGCATCAGCCCCAGCATTTT	CASITDRHQPQHF
TRBV4-3	TRBJ2-2	NA	TRBD2	TGCGCCAGCAGCCAAGAAGGACTAGCGGGGGGGCCGACCGGGGAGCTGTTTTTT	CASSQEGLAGGPTGELFF
TRBV19	TRBJ1-6	NA	TRBD1	TGTGCCAGTAGTAGGACAGGGGAATCACCCCTCCACTTT	CASSRTGESPLHF
TRBV5-8	TRBJ2-3	once	TRBD1	TGTGCCAGCAGTTGGGACAGCGAAACAGATACGCAGTATTTT	CASSWDSETDTQYF
TRBV19	TRBJ1-6	NA	NA	TGTGCCAGTAGTATCTCCCGGGACCGGGAAGCCCACTTT	CASSISRDREAHF
TRBV5-4	TRBJ2-3	once	TRBD2	TGTGCCAGCAGCTTGGGGGCGGGGGGAAGAGATACGCAGTATTTT	CASSLGAGGRDTQYF
TRBV5-5	TRBJ1-5	few	NA	TGTGCCAGCAGCTTGGCTCCCGGGAATCAGCCCCAGCATTTT	CASSLAPGNQPQHF
TRBV30	TRBJ2-7	NA	TRBD2	TGTGCCTGGAACCCTAGCGGGGTCTACGAGCAGTACTTC	CAWNPSGVYEQYF
TRBV4-1	TRBJ1-5	NA	TRBD1	TGCGCCAGCAGCCAGGATGGGACAGGGACAAATCAGCCCCAGCATTTT	CASSQDGTGTNQPQHF
TRBV6-5	TRBJ1-4	NA	NA	TGTGCCAGCAGCCCGACAGTGACTAATGAAAAACTGTTTTTT	CASSPTVTNEKLFF
TRBV6-1	TRBJ2-5	NA	NA	TGTGCCAGCAGTGAAGGGGGGGGCTGGGAGACCCAGTACTTC	CASSEGGGWETQYF
TRBV2	TRBJ2-7	NA	NA	TGTGCCAGCAGTGATTACGAGCAGTACTTC	CASSDYEQYF
TRBV29-1	TRBJ2-7	once	NA	TGCAGCGTTGTAGTATTTTCCTACGAGCAGTACTTC	CSVVVFSYEQYF
TRBV30	TRBJ2-6	NA	TRBD1	TGTGCCTGCCGGGACAGGATCGTGGCGGCCAACGTCCTGACTTTC	CACRDRIVAANVLTF
TRBV5-5	TRBJ2-3	NA	NA	TGTGCCAGCAGCTTGGATAAGACAGATACGCAGTATTTT	CASSLDKTDTQYF
TRBV5-1	TRBJ2-1	NA	NA	TGCGCCAGCAGCCCCGGGACAACCGGCTACAATGAGCAGTTCTTC	CASSPGTTGYNEQFF
TRBV19	TRBJ2-2	NA	TRBD2	TGTGCCAGTATTAAATCGGCTAGCGGCAACACCGGGGAGCTGTTTTTT	CASIKSASGNTGELFF
TRBV19	TRBJ1-1	NA	NA	TGTGCCAGTAGGTGGACCCCCGGCGGGACTGAAGCTTTCTTT	CASRWTPGGTEAFF
TRBV7-9	TRBJ2-2	NA	NA	TGTGCCAGCAGCTTATTGTTAACCCACACCGGGGAGCTGTTTTTT	CASSLLLTHTGELFF
TRBV6-6	TRBJ2-7	NA	NA	TGTGCCAGCAGTTCCGCTGACGAGCAGTACTTC	CASSSADEQYF
TRBV3-1/TRBV3-2	TRBJ2-7	NA	TRBD1	TGTGCCAGCAGTCAAAGAGGGGGCGAACCCTACGAGCAGTACTTC	CASSQRGGEPYEQYF
TRBV5-5	TRBJ2-7	NA	TRBD1	TGTGCCAGTTCGGACAGGAGATACGAGCAGTACTTC	CASSDRRYEQYF
TRBV5-5	TRBJ2-3	NA	NA	TGTGCCAGCAGCTTGGAAGAACAAGATACGCAGTATTTT	CASSLEEQDTQYF
TRBV18	TRBJ2-5	NA	NA	TGTGCCAGCTCACCCCAGTACCAAGAGACCCAGTACTTC	CASSPQYQETQYF
TRBV7-2	TRBJ2-1	once	TRBD2	TGTGCCAGCAGCTACGAGACTAGCGGCAACAATGAGCAGTTCTTC	CASSYETSGNNEQFF
TRBV12-3/TRBV12-4	TRBJ2-2	NA	NA	TGTGCCAGCAGTTTTGTAGTCACCGGGGAGCTGTTTTTT	CASSFVVTGELFF
TRBV5-6	TRBJ2-1	NA	NA	TGTGCCAGCAGCTTGGCGCTGACCGAGCAGTTCTTC	CASSLALTEQFF
TRBV3-1/TRBV3-2	TRBJ2-2	few	NA	TGTGCCAGCAGCTCCCTCGGGGAGGGGGCGACCACCGGGGAGCTGTTTTTT	CASSSLGEGATTGELFF
TRBV7-2	TRBJ2-5	NA	NA	TGTGCCAGCAGCGGACGCCCGCCTTACACCCTACAAGAGACCCAGTACTTC	CASSGRPPYTLQETQYF
TRBV27	TRBJ1-5	NA	NA	TGTGCCAGCAGTCCTCTTTCTTATAGCAATCAGCCCCAGCATTTT	CASSPLSYSNQPQHF
TRBV11-2	TRBJ2-1	once	TRBD2	TGTGCCAGCGCCCCGGGGCGGGGGAGCAATGAGCAGTTCTTC	CASAPGRGSNEQFF
TRBV5-1	TRBJ2-1	NA	NA	TGCGCCAGCAGCCCCGGTTTTGTGATCCTAACGGACAATGAGCAGTTCTTC	CASSPGFVILTDNEQFF
TRBV4-3	TRBJ2-2	NA	NA	TGCGCCAGCAGCCAAGGCCCCGGGGAGCTGTTTTTT	CASSQGPGELFF
TRBV13	TRBJ1-2	NA	NA	TGTGCCAGCAGCTTAGGCCGGGAAAACTCCTATGGCTACACCTTC	CASSLGRENSYGYTF
TRBV7-9	TRBJ2-1	NA	NA	TGTGCCAGCAGCTTGGAAGGGATCCATGAGCAGTTCTTC	CASSLEGIHEQFF
TRBV19	TRBJ2-3	few	TRBD2	TGTGCCAGTAGTATTACCATAGCGGGAGTTAGCACAGATACGCAGTATTTT	CASSITIAGVSTDTQYF
TRBV5-1	TRBJ2-7	NA	NA	TGCGCCAGCAAATGGGACACAACCTACGAGCAGTACTTC	CASKWDTTYEQYF
TRBV30	TRBJ1-1	NA	NA	TGTGCCTGCGGGGGGGGCCCGGTAATGAACACTGAAGCTTTCTTT	CACGGGPVMNTEAFF
TRBV7-2	TRBJ1-6	NA	NA	TGTGCCAGCAGCTTAGATCTAGCCAGGGTGAATTCACCCCTCCACTTT	CASSLDLARVNSPLHF
TRBV28	TRBJ2-7	NA	NA	TGTGCCAGCAGTTCACCGGGGGATAGCTCCTACGAGCAGTACTTC	CASSSPGDSSYEQYF
TRBV3-1/TRBV3-2	TRBJ1-3	NA	NA	TGTGCCAGCAGCCGAGGGACCGCTAGAAACACCATATATTTT	CASSRGTARNTIYF
TRBV6-5	TRBJ2-5	few	NA	TGTGCCAGCAGTCGAACGTTGGGGCTTTCTGAGACCCAGTACTTC	CASSRTLGLSETQYF